Listed here is a single T cell receptor (beta chain). Germline V CDR1 and CDR2: KGHSH, LQKENI. V dropped 4 bases and J dropped 4 bases, with 19 bases sitting between them. The CDR3 has 16 amino acids. Per the original methods: For nucleated cells, counts were estimated from reference gene primer amplification. Clones were read by immunoSEQ multiplex PCR, and TCRdb kept only the in-frame ones, dropping some. V, J and clone size are those of that table, while D and trimming were read from the DNA. The table has some 270,000 clones, 70% to 90% seen once; the top ten hold approximately 11%. The data were obtained in a study of blood T cell repertoires in COVID-19. Study-wide context: There were acute and convalescent COVID-19 samples, and they came from the United States, Italy and Spain. From T cells, B-cell-depleted T cells, or PBMCs came the material, which was cDNA or gDNA.

The receptor comes from an older woman with acute or convalescent COVID-19. The sequencing sample was made of peripheral blood. V is TRBV18 and J is TRBJ1-2, with D tentatively TRBD1 (5 bases). Here the CDR3 reads CASSQASRVLGYGYTF. As DNA, the CDR3 is TGTGCCAGCTCACAAGCTTCCAGGGTGTTGGGCTATGGCTACACCTTC.